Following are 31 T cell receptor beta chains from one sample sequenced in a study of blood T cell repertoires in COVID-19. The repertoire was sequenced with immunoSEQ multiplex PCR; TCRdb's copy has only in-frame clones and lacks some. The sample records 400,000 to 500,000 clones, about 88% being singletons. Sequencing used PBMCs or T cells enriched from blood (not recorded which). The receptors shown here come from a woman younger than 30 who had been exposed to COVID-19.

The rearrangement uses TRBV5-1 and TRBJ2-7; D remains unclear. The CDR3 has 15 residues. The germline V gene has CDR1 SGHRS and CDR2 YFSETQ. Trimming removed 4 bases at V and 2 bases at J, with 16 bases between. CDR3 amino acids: CASSAQVGPPYEQYF. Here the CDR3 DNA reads TGCGCCAGCAGCGCCCAAGTGGGCCCTCCCTACGAGCAGTACTTC.

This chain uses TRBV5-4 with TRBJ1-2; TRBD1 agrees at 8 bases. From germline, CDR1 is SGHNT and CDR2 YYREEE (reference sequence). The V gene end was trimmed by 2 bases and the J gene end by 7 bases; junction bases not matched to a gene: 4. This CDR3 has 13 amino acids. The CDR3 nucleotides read TGTGCCAGCAGCTTTCAGGGGGCGCTTGGCTACACCTTC. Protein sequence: CASSFQGALGYTF.

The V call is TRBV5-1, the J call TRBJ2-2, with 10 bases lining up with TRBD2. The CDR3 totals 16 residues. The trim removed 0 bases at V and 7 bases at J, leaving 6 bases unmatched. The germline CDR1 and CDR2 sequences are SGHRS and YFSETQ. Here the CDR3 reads CASSLVPSGSIGELFF. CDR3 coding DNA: TGCGCCAGCAGCTTGGTCCCTAGCGGGAGTATCGGGGAGCTGTTTTTT.

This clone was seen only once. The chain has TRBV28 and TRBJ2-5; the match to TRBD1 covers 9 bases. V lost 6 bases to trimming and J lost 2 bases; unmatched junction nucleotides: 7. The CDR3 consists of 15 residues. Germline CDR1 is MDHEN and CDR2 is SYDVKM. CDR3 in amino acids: CASRTQGALQETQYF. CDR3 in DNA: TGTGCCAGCAGGACACAGGGGGCGCTTCAAGAGACCCAGTACTTC.

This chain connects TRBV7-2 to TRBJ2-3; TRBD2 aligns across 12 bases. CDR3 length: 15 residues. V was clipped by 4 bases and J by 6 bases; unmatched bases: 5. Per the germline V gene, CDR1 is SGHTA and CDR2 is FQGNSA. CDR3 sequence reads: CASSSSGGAGDTQYF. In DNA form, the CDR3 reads TGTGCCAGCAGCTCTAGCGGGGGGGCTGGGGATACGCAGTATTTT.

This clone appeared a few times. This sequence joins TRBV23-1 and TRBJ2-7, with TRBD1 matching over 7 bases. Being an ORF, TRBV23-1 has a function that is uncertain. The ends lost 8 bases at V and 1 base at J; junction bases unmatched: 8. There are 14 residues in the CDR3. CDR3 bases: TGCGCCAGCGGGACGGACAGGAATTCCTACGAGCAGTACTTC. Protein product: CASGTDRNSYEQYF.

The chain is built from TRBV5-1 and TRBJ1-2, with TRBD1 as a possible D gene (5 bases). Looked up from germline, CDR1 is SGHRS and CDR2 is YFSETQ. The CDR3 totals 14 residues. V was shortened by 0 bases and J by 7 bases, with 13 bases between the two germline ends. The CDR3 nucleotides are TGCGCCAGCAGCTTGGTATTGGGGGGGAGTGGCTACACCTTC. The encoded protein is CASSLVLGGSGYTF. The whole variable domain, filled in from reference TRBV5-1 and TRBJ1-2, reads KAGVTQTPRYLIKTRGQQVTLSCSPISGHRSVSWYQQTPGQGLQFLFEYFSETQRNKGNFPGRFSGRQFSNSRSEMNVSTLELGDSALYLCASSLVLGGSGYTFGSGTRLTVV.

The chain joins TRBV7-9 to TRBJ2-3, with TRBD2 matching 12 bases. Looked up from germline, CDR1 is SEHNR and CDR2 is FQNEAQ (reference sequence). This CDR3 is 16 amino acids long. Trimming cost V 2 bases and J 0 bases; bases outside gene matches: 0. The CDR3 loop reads CASSLLAGGSTDTQYF. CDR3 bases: TGTGCCAGCAGCTTACTAGCGGGGGGGAGCACAGATACGCAGTATTTT.

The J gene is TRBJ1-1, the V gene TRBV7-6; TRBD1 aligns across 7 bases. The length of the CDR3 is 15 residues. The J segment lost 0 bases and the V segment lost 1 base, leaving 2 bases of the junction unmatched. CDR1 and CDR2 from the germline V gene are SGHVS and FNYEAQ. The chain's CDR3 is CASSLEGTVNTEAFF. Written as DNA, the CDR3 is TGTGCCAGCAGCTTAGAGGGGACAGTGAACACTGAAGCTTTCTTT.

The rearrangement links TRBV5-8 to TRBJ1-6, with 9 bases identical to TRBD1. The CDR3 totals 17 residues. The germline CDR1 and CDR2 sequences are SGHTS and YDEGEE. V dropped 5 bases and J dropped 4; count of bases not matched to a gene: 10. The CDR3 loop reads CASRSYRGLVYNSPLHF. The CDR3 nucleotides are TGTGCCAGCAGGTCATACAGGGGGCTAGTTTATAATTCACCCCTCCACTTT.

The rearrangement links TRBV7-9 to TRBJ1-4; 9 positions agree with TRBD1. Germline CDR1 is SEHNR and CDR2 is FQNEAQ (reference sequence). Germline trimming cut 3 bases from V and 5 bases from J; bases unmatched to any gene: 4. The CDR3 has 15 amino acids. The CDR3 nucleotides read TGTGCCAGCAGCTTGGCCGGGACAGGGAATGAAAAACTGTTTTTT. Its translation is CASSLAGTGNEKLFF.

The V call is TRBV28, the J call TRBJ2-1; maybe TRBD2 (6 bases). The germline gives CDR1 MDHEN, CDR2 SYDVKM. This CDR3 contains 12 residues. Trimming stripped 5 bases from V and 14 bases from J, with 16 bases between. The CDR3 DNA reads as TGTGCCAGCAGTCCCGGGCCTAGCGATAAGTTCTTC. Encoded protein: CASSPGPSDKFF. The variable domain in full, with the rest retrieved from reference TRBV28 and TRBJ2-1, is DVKVTQSSRYLVKRTGEKVFLECVQDMDHENMFWYRQDPGLGLRLIYFSYDVKMKEKGDIPEGYSVSREKKERFSLILESASTNQTSMYLCASSPGPSDKFFGPGTRLTVL.

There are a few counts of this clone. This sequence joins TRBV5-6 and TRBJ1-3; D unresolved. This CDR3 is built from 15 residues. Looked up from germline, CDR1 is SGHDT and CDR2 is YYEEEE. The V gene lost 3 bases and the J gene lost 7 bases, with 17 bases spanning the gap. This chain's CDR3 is CASSYSVWYGNTIYF. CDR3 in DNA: TGTGCCAGCAGCTATTCCGTATGGTACGGGAACACCATATATTTT. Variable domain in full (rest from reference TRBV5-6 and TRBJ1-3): DAGVTQSPTHLIKTRGQQVTLRCSPKSGHDTVSWYQQALGQGPQFIFQYYEEEERQRGNFPDRFSGHQFPNYSSELNVNALLLGDSALYLCASSYSVWYGNTIYFGEGSWLTVV.

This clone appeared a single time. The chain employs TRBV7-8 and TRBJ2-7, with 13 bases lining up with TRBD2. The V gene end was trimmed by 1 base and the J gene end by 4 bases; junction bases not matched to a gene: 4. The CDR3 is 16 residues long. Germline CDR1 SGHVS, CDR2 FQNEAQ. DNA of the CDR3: TGTGCCAGCAGCTTAGTTCCGGGACTAGCGGGATACGAGCAGTACTTC. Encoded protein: CASSLVPGLAGYEQYF. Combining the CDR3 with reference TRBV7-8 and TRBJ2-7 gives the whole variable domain GAGVSQSPRYKVAKRGQDVALRCDPISGHVSLFWYQQALGQGPEFLTYFQNEAQLDKSGLPSDRFFAERPEGSVSTLKIQRTQQEDSAVYLCASSLVPGLAGYEQYFGPGTRLTVT.

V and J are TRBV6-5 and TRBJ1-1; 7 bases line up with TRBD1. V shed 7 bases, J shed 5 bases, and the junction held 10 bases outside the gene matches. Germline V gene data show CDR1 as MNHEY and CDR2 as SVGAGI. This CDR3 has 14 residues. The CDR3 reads CASNRQGGGTEAFF. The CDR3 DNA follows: TGTGCCAGCAATAGACAGGGTGGGGGGACTGAAGCTTTCTTT.

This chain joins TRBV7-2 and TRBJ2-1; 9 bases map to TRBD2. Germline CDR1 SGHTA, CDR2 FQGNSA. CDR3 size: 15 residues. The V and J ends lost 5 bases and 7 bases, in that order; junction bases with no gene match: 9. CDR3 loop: CASSTGTSSRNEQFF. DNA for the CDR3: TGTGCCAGCAGCACCGGGACTAGCTCTAGGAATGAGCAGTTCTTC.

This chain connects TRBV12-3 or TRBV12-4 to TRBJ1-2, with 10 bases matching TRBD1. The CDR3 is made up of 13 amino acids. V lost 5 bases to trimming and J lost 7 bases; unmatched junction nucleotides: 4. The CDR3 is CASSNGQGGGYTF. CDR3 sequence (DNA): TGTGCCAGCAGTAATGGACAGGGGGGTGGCTACACCTTC.

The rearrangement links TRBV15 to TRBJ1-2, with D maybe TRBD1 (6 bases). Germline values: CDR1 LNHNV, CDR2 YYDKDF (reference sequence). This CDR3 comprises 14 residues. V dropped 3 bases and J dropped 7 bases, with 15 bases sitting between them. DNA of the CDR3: TGTGCCACCAGCAGGGGTTTACAGGGTTCTGGCTACACCTTC. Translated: CATSRGLQGSGYTF.

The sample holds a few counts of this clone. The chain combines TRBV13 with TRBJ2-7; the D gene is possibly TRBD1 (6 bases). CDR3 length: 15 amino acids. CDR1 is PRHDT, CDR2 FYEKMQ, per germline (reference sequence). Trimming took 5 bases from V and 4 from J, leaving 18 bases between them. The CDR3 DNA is TGTGCCAGCAGCACCGCCGGGACAAGGCGGTACGAGCAGTACTTC. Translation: CASSTAGTRRYEQYF.

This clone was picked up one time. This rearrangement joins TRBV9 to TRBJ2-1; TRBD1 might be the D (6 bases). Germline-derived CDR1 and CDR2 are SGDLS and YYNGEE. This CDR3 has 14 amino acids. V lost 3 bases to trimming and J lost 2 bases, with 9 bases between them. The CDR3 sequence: CASSGRTAYNEQFF. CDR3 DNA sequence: TGTGCCAGCAGCGGACGGACAGCCTACAATGAGCAGTTCTTC.

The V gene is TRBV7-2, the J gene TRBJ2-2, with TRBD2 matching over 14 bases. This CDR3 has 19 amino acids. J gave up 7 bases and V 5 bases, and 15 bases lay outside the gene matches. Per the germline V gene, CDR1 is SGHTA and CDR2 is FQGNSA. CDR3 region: CASSPGLAGDGRKNGELFF. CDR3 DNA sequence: TGTGCCAGCAGCCCGGGACTAGCGGGAGACGGGCGGAAAAACGGGGAGCTGTTTTTT.

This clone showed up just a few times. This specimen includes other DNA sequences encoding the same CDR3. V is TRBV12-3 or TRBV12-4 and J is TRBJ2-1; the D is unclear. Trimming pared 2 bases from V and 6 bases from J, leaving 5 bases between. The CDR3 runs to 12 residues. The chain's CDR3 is CASSLSSNEQFF. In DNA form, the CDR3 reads TGTGCCAGCAGTTTATCTTCCAATGAGCAGTTCTTC.

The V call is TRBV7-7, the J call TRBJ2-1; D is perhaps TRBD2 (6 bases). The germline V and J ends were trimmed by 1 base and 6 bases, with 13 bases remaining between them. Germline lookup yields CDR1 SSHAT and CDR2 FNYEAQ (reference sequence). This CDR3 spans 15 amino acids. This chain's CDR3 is CASSLGGVFLNEQFF. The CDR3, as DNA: TGTGCCAGCAGCTTAGGGGGGGTTTTTCTCAATGAGCAGTTCTTC.

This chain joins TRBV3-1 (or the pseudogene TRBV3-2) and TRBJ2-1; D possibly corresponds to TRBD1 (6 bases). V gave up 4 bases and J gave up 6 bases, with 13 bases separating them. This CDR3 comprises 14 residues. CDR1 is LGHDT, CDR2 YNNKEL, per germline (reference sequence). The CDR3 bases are TGTGCCAGCAGCCTTACGACAGGACCCAATGAGCAGTTCTTC. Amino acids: CASSLTTGPNEQFF.

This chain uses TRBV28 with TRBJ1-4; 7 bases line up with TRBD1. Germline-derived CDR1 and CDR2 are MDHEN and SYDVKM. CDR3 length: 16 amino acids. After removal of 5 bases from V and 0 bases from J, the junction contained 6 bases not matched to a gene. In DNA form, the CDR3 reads TGTGCCAGCAGTCTTCATGGGACAGCAACTAATGAAAAACTGTTTTTT. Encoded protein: CASSLHGTATNEKLFF.

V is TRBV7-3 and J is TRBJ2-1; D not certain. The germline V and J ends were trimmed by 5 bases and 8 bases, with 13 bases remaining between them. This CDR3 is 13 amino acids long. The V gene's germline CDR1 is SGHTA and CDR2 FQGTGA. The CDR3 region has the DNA TGTGCCAGCAGCACACCCGACTCCCATGAGCAGTTCTTC. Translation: CASSTPDSHEQFF.

CDR3: CASSALSGVNTGELFF. The DNA of the CDR3 is TGTGCCAGCTCTGCTCTTAGCGGGGTGAACACCGGGGAGCTGTTTTTT. This chain uses TRBV3-1 (or the pseudogene TRBV3-2) with TRBJ2-2; TRBD2 matches 8 bases. The CDR3 sequence is 16 residues long. Losses at the gene ends were 8 bases for V and 1 base for J; bases not matched to a gene: 9. The germline V gene has CDR1 LGHDT and CDR2 YNNKEL (reference sequence).

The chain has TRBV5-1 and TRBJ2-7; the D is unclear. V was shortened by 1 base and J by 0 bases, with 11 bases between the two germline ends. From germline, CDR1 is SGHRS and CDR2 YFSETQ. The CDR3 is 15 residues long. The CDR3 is CASSLSQVPSYEQYF. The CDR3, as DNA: TGCGCCAGCAGCTTGAGCCAGGTACCCTCCTACGAGCAGTACTTC.

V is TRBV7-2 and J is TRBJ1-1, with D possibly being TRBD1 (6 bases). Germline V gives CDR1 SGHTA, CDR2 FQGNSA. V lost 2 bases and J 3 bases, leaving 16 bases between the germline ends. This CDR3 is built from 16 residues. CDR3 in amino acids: CASSLPGGQDDTEAFF. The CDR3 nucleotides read TGTGCCAGCAGCTTACCTGGGGGCCAGGACGACACTGAAGCTTTCTTT.

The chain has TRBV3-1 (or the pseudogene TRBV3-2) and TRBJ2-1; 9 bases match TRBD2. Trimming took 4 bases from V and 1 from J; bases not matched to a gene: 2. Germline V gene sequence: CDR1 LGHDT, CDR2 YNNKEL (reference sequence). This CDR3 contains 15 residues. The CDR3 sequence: CASSPSGRSYNEQFF. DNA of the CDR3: TGTGCCAGCAGCCCCAGCGGGAGGTCCTACAATGAGCAGTTCTTC.

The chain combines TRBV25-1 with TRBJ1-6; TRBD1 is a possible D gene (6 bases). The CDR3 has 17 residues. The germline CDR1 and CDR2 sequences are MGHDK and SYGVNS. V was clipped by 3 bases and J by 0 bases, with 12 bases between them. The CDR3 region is CASSDQGLGSYNSPLHF. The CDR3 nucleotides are TGTGCCAGCAGTGATCAGGGGCTAGGCTCCTATAATTCACCCCTCCACTTT.